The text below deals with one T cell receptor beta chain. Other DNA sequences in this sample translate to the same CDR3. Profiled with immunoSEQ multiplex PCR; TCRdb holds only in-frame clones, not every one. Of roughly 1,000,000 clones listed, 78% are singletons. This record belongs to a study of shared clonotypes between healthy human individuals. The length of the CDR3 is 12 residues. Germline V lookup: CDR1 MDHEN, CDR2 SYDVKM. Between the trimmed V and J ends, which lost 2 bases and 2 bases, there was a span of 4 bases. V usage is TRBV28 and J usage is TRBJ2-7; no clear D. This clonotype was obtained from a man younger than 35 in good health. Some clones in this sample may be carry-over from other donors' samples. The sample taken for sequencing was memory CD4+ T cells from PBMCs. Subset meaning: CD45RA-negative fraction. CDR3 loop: CASSLQAYEQYF. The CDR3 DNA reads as TGTGCCAGCAGTTTACAAGCCTACGAGCAGTACTTC.